This TCR beta chain stems from a study of T-cell memory formation after mild COVID-19. This clonotype was seen a few times. Its specificity is unknown. One entry per CDR3 protein results from TCRdb running MiXCR on the 5' RACE reads. The data contain around 400,000 distinct CDR3 sequences, less than 25% of them singletons. Losses at the gene ends were 7 bases for V and 4 bases for J; bases not matched to a gene: 6. Per germline, CDR1 SGHRS and CDR2 YFSETQ. The CDR3 length is 14 residues. The study's findings and limits: Among clones contracting day 15 to 85, CD4/CD8 was balanced, whereas later expanders leaned CD4+. Pre-infection memory carried some responding clones, suggesting that cross-reactive memory joined. The authors left the SARS-CoV-2 specificity of second-wave clones peaking on day 37 unconfirmed.

V and J are TRBV5-1 and TRBJ2-5, with 11 bases that match TRBD2. Sequenced sample: PBMCs or a T cell subset sorted from them (not recorded which). This sequence originates from an adult woman who had mild COVID-19 (a few samples of this study predate the infection). Cell type and time point are not known. CDR3 sequence: CASQRLAGTETQYF. The CDR3 DNA is TGCGCCAGCCAAAGACTAGCGGGGACAGAGACCCAGTACTTC. Full variable domain (remainder filled in from reference TRBV5-1 and TRBJ2-5): KAGVTQTPRYLIKTRGQQVTLSCSPISGHRSVSWYQQTPGQGLQFLFEYFSETQRNKGNFPGRFSGRQFSNSRSEMNVSTLELGDSALYLCASQRLAGTETQYFGPGTRLLVL.